This T cell receptor beta chain was sequenced for a study of cytomegalovirus exposure and HLA in healthy donors (dated by TCRdb to about 2017). About the investigation overall: According to an earlier analysis of around 600 of the donors, about 180 million T cells yielded 90 million to 130 million unique TCR beta sequences and approximately 300 Gb of sequence data. Five DR-DQ haplotypes were handled as single units for association and clustering, since linkage in the cohort was strong. HLA typing covered class I and class II loci at four-digit resolution. All discovery cohort repertoires had been generated using a single sequencing platform. Donor age, sex, ethnicity and CMV serostatus were compiled alongside the repertoire data. A later analysis re-analyzed previously published TCR beta repertoires from about 600 donors and added high-resolution HLA genotyping to study TCR occurrence patterns. In addition to the first cohort of 666 subjects, a separate validation cohort of approximately 120 different subjects was used. The number of typed donors differed by locus: about 620-640 for A, B, C, DRB1 and DQB1; some 500 for DQA1; 606 for DPA1; and roughly 470 for DPB1. Among around 400 genotyped donors of the cohort, an average of about 240,000 unique TCR beta nucleotide sequences were sequenced per donor, about a sixth of them non-productive. Rather than drawing on any new phenotypic data, the later analysis identified candidate immune exposures from TCR beta sequences and the way those sequences occurred across donors. The study aimed to test whether cataloging public T cell receptors could reveal signatures of past pathogen exposure. A later genetic analysis took genome-wide SNP genotypes for about 55% of the roughly 670 donors and used that subset as a discovery cohort. An early release covering 550 to 700 HLA-typed donors comprised about 300 gigabases of sequencing data and tens of millions of unique TCR sequences. The study combined high-throughput TCR immunosequencing, statistical association of individual TCRs with disease status, and machine learning to predict cytomegalovirus infection status. An earlier analysis of around 640 of the donors used high-throughput TCR beta sequencing to judge whether each TCR beta V gene segment behaved as functional or pseudogenic. The study used immunosequencing to profile the T cell repertoires of 670 or so subjects and linked those repertoires to cytomegalovirus serostatus. Of the roughly 400 genotyped donors, 75% to 85% were placed in the genetic ancestry cluster associated with self-reported Caucasian donors. Study-wide findings and limitations: In an earlier analysis of 587 of the donors, most TCR beta V segments appeared in productive rearrangements about 87% or about 30% of the time, broadly matching IMGT annotations. Several of the top co-occurrence clusters appeared to be linked to parvovirus B19, influenza, CMV and Epstein-Barr virus, according to a later analysis. Linkage disequilibrium might explain the correlated functional status among segregating V segments, but an unknown experimental factor could not be ruled out. For the cohort, immune exposure information was limited to CMV serostatus. The cohort was sequenced for TCR beta chains only, and without alpha or paired-chain data the features that could be detected were limited. Compared with the roughly 670-donor mean, donors in an Asian-associated ancestry cluster had fewer N-insertions in productive TCRs, according to a later genetic analysis. Because some donors lacked HLA typing at each locus, the association tests relied only on the typed subset. Most CMV-associated TCR beta chains appeared to be HLA-restricted in a later analysis, and the HLA associations seemed to be driven largely by CMV exposure. Assigning TCR associations to individual alleles was difficult when HLA alleles, especially DR and DQ, strongly co-occurred. In a later analysis, HLA-associated TCR beta chains showed more clonal expansion and lower generation probabilities than non-associated chains that were equally common. In a later analysis, the rate of TCR association differed among HLA loci, with DRB1 alleles having the most associated TCRs and HLA-C alleles having the fewest. In a later genetic analysis, a missense DCLRE1C variant was associated with V-gene and J-gene trimming of TCR beta chains, and the association was replicated in an independent cohort. A further reported finding was that TCR beta sequences accurately predicted the HLA-A and HLA-B alleles for most subjects in the first cohort. Specific HLA alleles were associated with 16,951 TCR beta sequences at a false discovery rate of 0.05 in a later analysis. Roughly uniform sequencing depth across donors was assumed in presence/absence analyses, although this assumption may not hold. Some IMGT-functional V segments, including TRBV6-2 and TRBV6-3, could not be distinguished by the 87-base-pair reads and were therefore excluded. Across donors, most TCR sequences were observed very rarely, whereas some public TCRs were present in many individuals. In vitro tests confirmed that a few of the cytomegalovirus-associated TCR beta chains recognize cytomegalovirus antigens. A group of highly shared sequence variants was considered likely to be a technical artifact of the sequencing pipeline. The study gave a list of some 150 TCR beta chains associated with cytomegalovirus. The earlier analysis of around 600 of the donors excluded 15 to 20 rarely observed V segments, including chromosome 9 orphons, because counts were too low. Cytomegalovirus status was reported to be diagnosed by the classifier with high specificity and sensitivity in both the original and validation cohorts. The authors suggested that the approach could potentially be generalized to other disease states and immunological phenotypes.

With respect to this clone: Its recognized antigen is unknown. Base-call qualities are not available, and no considerably larger clone is one nucleotide away.

From the germline V gene (reference sequence), CDR1 is MNHEY and CDR2 is SMNVEV. Including cysteine and phenylalanine, the CDR3 has 13 amino acids. CDR3 DNA is the only sequence kept; it has 39 bases, read in frame from the first base. V and J are trimmed by 8 bases and 5 bases, and the gene matches miss 5 bases of the junction. In total, fewer than 750 healthy bone marrow donors made up the cohort. At the time of sampling, every cohort member was nominally healthy, though immune exposures that went unrecorded were likely present. The donor tested CMV seronegative and was one of the 352 seronegative cohort members. Each donor provided a peripheral blood sample, and peripheral blood mononuclear cells were used for TCR beta sequencing. The Qiagen DNeasy Blood Extraction Kit was used to extract genomic DNA from the blood cell samples. Receptors were amplified or captured by the immunoSEQ multiplex PCR assay. The multiplex PCR relied on a mix of 60 forward primers for TCR Vbeta segments and 13 reverse primers for TCR Jbeta segments. The CDR3 region of rearranged TCR beta genes was amplified from genomic DNA by a multiplex PCR assay. On the Illumina HiSeq System, the amplified TCR beta libraries were sequenced as 87-base-pair reads. Turning to the authors' computational methods: Across the 700 or so repertoires, a later analysis counted 75 million to 90 million unique TCR beta chains, approximately 10 million of which were shared by at least two donors. To remove PCR and sequencing errors, raw reads were error-corrected and collapsed into unique sequences using a nearest-neighbor algorithm that merged closely related sequences. V, D and J gene segments were assigned by aligning CDR3 sequences to IMGT reference sequences. Each retained sequence needed at least a six-nucleotide match to both a V gene segment and a J gene segment. Rearrangements were called productive when the CDR3 lacked stop codons and stayed in frame with V and J; all others were non-productive. Following IMGT convention, CDR3 was defined as the stretch from the second conserved V-encoded cysteine to the conserved J-encoded phenylalanine. Sequences without an unambiguous match to a single V gene segment were excluded from the earlier analysis of 450 to 750 of the donors. An earlier analysis of about 590 of the donors classified V segments as functional when productive rearrangements were above 56.7% and as segregating when the standard deviation between donors was above 5%. A statistical classification framework was built to diagnose cytomegalovirus status from the catalog of TCR beta chain sequences. In a later analysis, V and J genes were assigned by comparing TCR nucleotide sequences against IMGT/GENE-DB human TR gene sequences. In a later analysis, CDR3 sequences and most-parsimonious VDJ recombination scenarios were assigned using the TCRdist pipeline. In a later analysis, every TCR beta chain was defined by the combination of its CDR3 amino acid sequence and its V-gene family, and reads without a unique V-gene family were dropped. To address suspected cross-contamination and a sequencing artifact, a later analysis removed 550 to 750 highly shared, low-generation-probability nucleotide sequences. In a later analysis, a clonal expansion index was calculated for each public chain from normalized within-repertoire ranks of inferred template counts. Generation probabilities in a later analysis came from a VDJ recombination model fitted to out-of-frame rearrangements, and those results were checked against IGoR. In a later analysis, hypergeometric tests were used to score TCR-TCR, TCR-HLA and TCR-CMV co-occurrence, with a repertoire-size bias correction applied to TCR pairs. A later analysis estimated false discovery rates by permuting HLA or CMV assignments 20 times. In a later analysis, co-occurring TCRs were grouped using DBSCAN, with TCRdist sequence similarity added in when clustering inside HLA-allele-positive subsets. For co-occurrence clustering, repertoires with fewer than 30,000 or more than 120,000 public chains were excluded, along with four or five repertoires with anomalous nucleotide sharing. The source is immuneACCESS, and TCRdb retained only in-frame sequences with V and J called. Part of the clones is not carried over; for the studies checked, unresolved V genes explain less than half of this, and the remainder is unexplained. V and J calls and clone size come straight from that table; D and trimming were deduced from the DNA. In all, the sample holds around 150,000 clones, and approximately 88% of those were seen once. Under 0.95% of the sample goes to the ten largest clones.

The TCR was taken from a young woman in good health and CMV-seronegative. The sequence links TRBV27 to TRBJ2-7, and 11 junctional nucleotides match TRBD1. The sample comprised PBMCs. The DNA is TGTGCCAGCCAGGACAGGGGGCGAGACGAGCAGTACTTC. Its amino acids are CASQDRGRDEQYF.